These T cell receptor beta chains were read from a single sample in a study of T-cell memory formation after mild COVID-19. TCRdb reanalysed the 5' RACE reads using MiXCR and keeps one entry per CDR3 protein. Among about 290,000 distinct CDR3 sequences listed, around 15% were seen once. Input material: PBMCs or a T cell subset sorted from them (not recorded which). The source of these receptors is a man aged 18 to 29 who had mild COVID-19 (a few samples of this study predate the infection). Cell type and time point are not known. Both conserved end residues are part of each CDR3. Fields, in order: clone size, D gene, V gene, J gene, CDR3 protein, CDR3 DNA. D genes are given only for firm matches. Some rows mark clone size as missing; the rest say once, few, many or name a class of expanded clone.

size: few; D: .; V: TRBV5-1; J: TRBJ1-1; CDR3: CASSSTGQNTEAFF; DNA: TGCGCCAGCAGCTCAACAGGGCAGAACACTGAAGCTTTCTTT
size: .; D: TRBD1; V: TRBV2; J: TRBJ1-5; CDR3: CASSAPTGTGSRPQHF; DNA: TGTGCCAGCAGTGCTCCTACCGGGACAGGGAGTCGGCCCCAGCATTTT
size: few; D: .; V: TRBV7-2; J: TRBJ2-2; CDR3: CASSLDRRNTGELFF; DNA: TGTGCCAGCAGCTTAGATCGGAGGAACACCGGGGAGCTGTTTTTT
size: .; D: .; V: TRBV15; J: TRBJ1-6; CDR3: CATSRGSSTFYNSPLHF; DNA: TGTGCCACCAGCAGAGGCTCTTCAACTTTTTATAATTCACCCCTCCACTTT
size: .; D: .; V: TRBV20-1; J: TRBJ1-1; CDR3: CSAREAGWGTEAFF; DNA: TGCAGTGCTAGAGAAGCGGGATGGGGCACTGAAGCTTTCTTT
size: many; D: .; V: TRBV5-1; J: TRBJ2-3; CDR3: CASSPIRDTQYF; DNA: TGCGCCAGCAGCCCGATTCGAGATACGCAGTATTTT
size: once; D: .; V: TRBV12-3/TRBV12-4; J: TRBJ2-5; CDR3: CASSLEGNVGTAQYF; DNA: TGTGCCAGCAGTTTAGAGGGGAATGTCGGGACGGCCCAGTACTTC
size: .; D: .; V: TRBV5-1; J: TRBJ1-2; CDR3: CASSPDIHGYTF; DNA: TGCGCCAGCAGCCCGGACATCCATGGCTACACCTTC
size: few; D: .; V: TRBV7-2; J: TRBJ2-1; CDR3: CASSPVINEQFF; DNA: TGTGCCAGCAGCCCGGTAATCAATGAGCAGTTCTTC
size: .; D: .; V: TRBV5-1; J: TRBJ2-3; CDR3: CASSHSGPHTDTQYF; DNA: TGCGCCAGCAGCCATAGCGGCCCCCACACAGATACGCAGTATTTT